The rows below give T cell receptor beta chains drawn from one sample of a study of T cell responses to AZD1222 COVID-19 vaccine. Sequencing used immunoSEQ multiplex PCR; TCRdb keeps in-frame clones, though not all of them. The repertoire has around 150,000 clones, roughly 92% of them found once; the top ten carry roughly 3.5%. Here the sequenced sample was peripheral blood, taken 28 days after the second AZD1222 dose. All receptors come from an adult who received the AZD1222 COVID-19 vaccine. Each CDR3 is given with its conserved first and last residue. The order of the fields is V gene, clone size, D gene, J gene, CDR3 protein, CDR3 DNA. D genes are given only for firm matches. Size values are once, few and many counts, or a class for expanded clones, and some rows have none.

>TRBV7-2|-|-|TRBJ1-5
CASSLAKNQPQHF
TGTGCCAGCAGCTTAGCCAAGAATCAGCCCCAGCATTTT
>TRBV5-6|-|TRBD2|TRBJ2-7
CASSFVSGRAREQYF
TGTGCCAGCAGCTTCGTTAGCGGGAGGGCGCGAGAGCAGTACTTC
>TRBV12-2|-|-|TRBJ2-7
CASRSLRGGCSYEQYF
TGTGCAAGTCGCTCGCTAAGGGGGGGCTGTTCCTACGAGCAGTACTTC
>TRBV2|-|-|TRBJ1-3
CATQGLGNTIYF
TGTGCCACCCAAGGACTTGGAAACACCATATATTTT
>TRBV11-2|-|TRBD2|TRBJ2-3
CASSLPLGLAGGPDTQYF
TGTGCCAGCAGCTTACCCCTCGGACTAGCGGGAGGGCCAGATACGCAGTATTTT
>TRBV28|-|-|TRBJ1-5
CASSNREVQPQHF
TGTGCCAGCAGCAACAGGGAAGTGCAGCCCCAGCATTTT
>TRBV5-5|-|-|TRBJ1-1
CASSFRPVNTEAFF
TGTGCCAGCAGCTTTCGGCCAGTGAACACTGAAGCTTTCTTT
>TRBV7-9|-|-|TRBJ1-1
CASSLGVAGRNTEAFF
TGTGCCAGCAGCTTAGGTGTTGCCGGCCGGAACACTGAAGCTTTCTTT
>TRBV28|-|TRBD1|TRBJ1-5
CASSFGQGSRSNQPQHF
TGTGCCAGCAGTTTTGGACAGGGAAGTAGAAGCAATCAGCCCCAGCATTTT
>TRBV7-6|-|-|TRBJ2-5
CASSLTGEETQYF
TGTGCCAGCAGCTTAACGGGAGAAGAGACCCAGTACTTC
>TRBV7-3|-|TRBD1|TRBJ2-7
CASSLGQGADEQYF
TGTGCCAGCAGCTTGGGACAGGGGGCCGATGAGCAGTACTTC
>TRBV4-1|-|TRBD1|TRBJ2-4
CASSQDVRQGTKNIQYF
TGCGCCAGCAGCCAAGATGTTAGACAGGGGACCAAAAACATTCAGTACTTC
>TRBV20-1|-|-|TRBJ1-1
CSATDWGNTEAFF
TGCAGTGCTACTGACTGGGGGAACACTGAAGCTTTCTTT
>TRBV7-7|once|-|TRBJ2-5
CASSLALIETQYF
TGTGCTAGCAGCTTAGCCCTTATCGAGACCCAGTACTTC
>TRBV9|-|-|TRBJ1-1
CASSATSRTGNTEAFF
TGTGCCAGCAGCGCCACAAGCCGGACGGGAAACACTGAAGCTTTCTTT
>TRBV7-8|-|TRBD2|TRBJ2-2
CASSPTSLAGVGTGELFF
TGTGCCAGCAGCCCAACCTCCCTAGCGGGAGTCGGCACCGGGGAGCTGTTTTTT
>TRBV7-3|-|-|TRBJ2-7
CASSLTGIEQYF
TGTGCCAGCAGCTTAACAGGGATCGAGCAGTACTTC
>TRBV24-1|-|-|TRBJ2-7
CATSDRRTAPSSYEQYF
TGTGCCACCAGTGATAGAAGGACAGCCCCAAGCTCCTACGAGCAGTACTTC
>TRBV7-7|-|TRBD1|TRBJ2-1
CASSPARTGAIYNEQFF
TGTGCTAGCAGCCCCGCTCGAACAGGGGCGATCTACAATGAGCAGTTCTTC
>TRBV27|once|TRBD2|TRBJ2-2
CASSLEPSGLTDTGELFF
TGTGCCAGCAGTTTAGAGCCTAGCGGGCTAACGGACACCGGGGAGCTGTTTTTT
>TRBV28|-|-|TRBJ1-2
CASNRDPRTF
TGTGCCAGCAATCGGGACCCCCGGACCTTC
>TRBV28|-|-|TRBJ2-2
CASSLSYGGELFF
TGTGCCAGCAGTTTATCCTATGGCGGGGAGCTGTTTTTT